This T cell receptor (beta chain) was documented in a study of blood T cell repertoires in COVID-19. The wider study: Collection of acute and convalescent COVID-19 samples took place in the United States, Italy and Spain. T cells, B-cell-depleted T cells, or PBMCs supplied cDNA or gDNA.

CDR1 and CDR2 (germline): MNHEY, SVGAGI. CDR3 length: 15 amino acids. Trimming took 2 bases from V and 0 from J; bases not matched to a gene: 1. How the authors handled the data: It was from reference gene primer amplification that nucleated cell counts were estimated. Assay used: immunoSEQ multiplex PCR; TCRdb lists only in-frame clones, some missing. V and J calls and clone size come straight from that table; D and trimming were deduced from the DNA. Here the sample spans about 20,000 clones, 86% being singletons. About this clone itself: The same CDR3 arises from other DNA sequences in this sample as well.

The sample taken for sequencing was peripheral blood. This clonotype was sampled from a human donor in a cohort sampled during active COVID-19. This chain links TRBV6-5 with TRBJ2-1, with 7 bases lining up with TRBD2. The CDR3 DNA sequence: TGTGCCAGCAGTTACGGGAGGGGCTCCTACAATGAGCAGTTCTTC. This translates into CASSYGRGSYNEQFF.